This TCR beta chain was recovered during a study of OX40 agonist ivuxolimab in advanced cancers. Study results and limitations: At doses 0.1 to 3.0 mg/kg, CD4+ and CD8+ clones expanded.

The repertoire was sequenced with immunoSEQ multiplex PCR; TCRdb's copy has only in-frame clones and lacks some. The sample has roughly 56,000 clones, about four fifths seen once. For this clone: Its target is not known. Different DNA sequences within this sample yield the same CDR3.

There are 16 residues in the CDR3. The TCR comes from an adult with an advanced solid tumor such as melanoma, head and neck, liver or kidney cancer. This material consisted of CD4+ or CD8+ T cells sorted from blood, taken in a trial of the OX40 agonist ivuxolimab. V gene TRBV21-1 combines with J gene TRBJ2-2; the table assigns TRBD1, which was not confirmed against the DNA. TRBV21-1 is marked as a pseudogene. The CDR3 region is CASLRGQGARTGELFF. The CDR3 region has the DNA TGTGCCAGCCTAAGGGGACAGGGGGCTCGCACCGGGGAGCTGTTTTTT.